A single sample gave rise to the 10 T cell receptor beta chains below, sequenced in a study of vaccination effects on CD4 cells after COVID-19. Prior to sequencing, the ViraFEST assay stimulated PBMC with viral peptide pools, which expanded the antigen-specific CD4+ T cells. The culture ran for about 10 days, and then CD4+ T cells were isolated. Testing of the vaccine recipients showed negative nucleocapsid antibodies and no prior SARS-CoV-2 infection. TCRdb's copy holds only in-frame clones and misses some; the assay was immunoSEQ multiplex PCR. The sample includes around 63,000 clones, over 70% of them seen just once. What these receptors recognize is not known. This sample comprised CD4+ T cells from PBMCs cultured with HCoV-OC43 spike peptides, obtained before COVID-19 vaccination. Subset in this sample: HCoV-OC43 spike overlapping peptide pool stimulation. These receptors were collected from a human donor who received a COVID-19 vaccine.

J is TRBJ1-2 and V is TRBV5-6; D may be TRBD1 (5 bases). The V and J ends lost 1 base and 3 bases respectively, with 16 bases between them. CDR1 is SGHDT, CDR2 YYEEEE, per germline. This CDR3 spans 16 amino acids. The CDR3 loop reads CASSLLFQGGDYGYTF. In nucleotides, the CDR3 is TGTGCCAGCAGCTTGCTTTTCCAGGGAGGGGACTATGGCTACACCTTC.

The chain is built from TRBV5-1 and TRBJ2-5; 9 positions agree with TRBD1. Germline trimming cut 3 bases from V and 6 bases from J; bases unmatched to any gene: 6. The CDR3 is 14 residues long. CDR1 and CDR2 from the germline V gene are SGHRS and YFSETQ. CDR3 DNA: TGCGCCAGCAGCTCAACAGGGGGCCCTAAGACCCAGTACTTC. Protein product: CASSSTGGPKTQYF. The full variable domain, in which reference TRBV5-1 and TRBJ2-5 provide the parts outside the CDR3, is KAGVTQTPRYLIKTRGQQVTLSCSPISGHRSVSWYQQTPGQGLQFLFEYFSETQRNKGNFPGRFSGRQFSNSRSEMNVSTLELGDSALYLCASSSTGGPKTQYFGPGTRLLVL.

The CDR3 region is CASSLIGDKPYEQYV. CDR3 coding DNA: TGTGCCAGCAGCTTGATCGGGGACAAACCCTACGAGCAGTACGTC. This chain connects TRBV5-6 to TRBJ2-7; a weak D match, TRBD1 (6 bases). Germline V CDR1 and CDR2: SGHDT, YYEEEE. Trimming left V 1 base short and J 2 bases short, with 13 bases between. The CDR3 loop spans 15 amino acids.

CDR3 bases: TGTGCCAGTCACAGGGCCTCGAGCAATCAGCCCCAGCATTTT. This translates into CASHRASSNQPQHF. V usage is TRBV19 and J usage is TRBJ1-5, with D possibly being TRBD1 (6 bases). The V gene's germline CDR1 is LNHDA and CDR2 SQIVND (reference sequence). The V end was cut by 8 bases, the J end by 1 base, with 12 bases between. The CDR3 has 14 amino acids.

CDR3 region: CASRTDVSNQPQHF. CDR3 DNA sequence: TGTGCCAGCAGGACGGACGTTAGCAATCAGCCCCAGCATTTT. The gene calls are TRBV6-5 and TRBJ1-5, with D unclear. The germline V gene has CDR1 MNHEY and CDR2 SVGAGI. Trimming left V 6 bases short and J 0 bases short, with 9 bases between. This CDR3 has 14 amino acids.

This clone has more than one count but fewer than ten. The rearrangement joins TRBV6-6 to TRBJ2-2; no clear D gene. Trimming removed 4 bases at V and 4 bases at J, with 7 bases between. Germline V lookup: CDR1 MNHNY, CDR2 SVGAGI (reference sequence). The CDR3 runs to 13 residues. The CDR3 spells CASSLPGTGELFF. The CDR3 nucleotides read TGTGCCAGCAGTTTACCGGGCACCGGGGAGCTGTTTTTT.

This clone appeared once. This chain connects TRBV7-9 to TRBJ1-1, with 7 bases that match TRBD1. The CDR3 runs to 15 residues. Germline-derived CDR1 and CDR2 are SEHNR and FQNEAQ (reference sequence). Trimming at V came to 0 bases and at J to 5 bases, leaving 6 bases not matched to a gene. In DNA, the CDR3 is TGTGCCAGCAGCTTAGCTTGGACAGGAGGAACTGAAGCTTTCTTT. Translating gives CASSLAWTGGTEAFF.

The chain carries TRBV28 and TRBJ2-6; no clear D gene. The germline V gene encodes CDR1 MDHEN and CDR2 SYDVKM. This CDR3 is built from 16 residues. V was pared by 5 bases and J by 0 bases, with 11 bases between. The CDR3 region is CASSESSRSGANVLTF. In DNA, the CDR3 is TGTGCCAGCAGTGAGTCCTCCCGCTCTGGGGCCAACGTCCTGACTTTC.

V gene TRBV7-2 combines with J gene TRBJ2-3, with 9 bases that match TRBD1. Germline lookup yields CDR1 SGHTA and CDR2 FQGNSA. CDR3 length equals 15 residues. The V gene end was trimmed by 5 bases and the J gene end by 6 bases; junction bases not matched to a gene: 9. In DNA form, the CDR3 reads TGTGCCAGCAGCCCAACCGGGACAGGGCGGGATACGCAGTATTTT. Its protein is CASSPTGTGRDTQYF.

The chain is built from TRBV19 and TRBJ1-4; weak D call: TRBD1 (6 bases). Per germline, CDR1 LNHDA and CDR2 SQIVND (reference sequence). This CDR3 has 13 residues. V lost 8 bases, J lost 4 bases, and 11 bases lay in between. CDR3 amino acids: CASSDSRNEKLFF. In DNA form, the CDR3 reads TGTGCCAGTTCGGACAGCCGTAATGAAAAACTGTTTTTT.